These 5 T cell receptor beta chains share one sample of origin, sequenced in a study of PD-1 blockade in mismatch repair-deficient tumors. Profiling relied on immunoSEQ multiplex PCR, and the TCRdb table lists in-frame clones only, not all of them. There are 38,000 or so clones in the sample; roughly 81% occur only once, and about 4% lies in the top ten. The material was peripheral blood, obtained approximately 1.5 years after starting pembrolizumab. These receptors were obtained from an adult with mismatch repair-deficient cancer.

This clone was counted a single time. The chain has TRBV2 and TRBJ1-2; D is uncertain. The CDR3 sequence is 11 residues long. The ends were cut back, 8 bases at V and 3 bases at J, with 7 bases in the middle. Germline V gene sequence: CDR1 SNHLY, CDR2 FYNNEI. The CDR3 loop is CASVRDYGYTF. The CDR3 region has the DNA TGTGCCAGCGTACGGGACTATGGCTACACCTTC. Together with reference TRBV2 and TRBJ1-2, the CDR3 gives the full variable domain: EPEVTQTPSHQVTQMGQEVILRCVPISNHLYFYWYRQILGQKVEFLVSFYNNEISEKSEIFDDQFSVERPDGSNFTLKIRSTKLEDSAMYFCASVRDYGYTFGSGTRLTVV.

The gene calls are TRBV6-6 and TRBJ1-2; TRBD1 agrees at 7 bases. In germline, CDR1 is MNHNY, CDR2 SVGAGI (reference sequence). This CDR3 comprises 14 residues. J gave up 8 bases and V 6 bases, and 12 bases lay outside the gene matches. For the CDR3, the DNA is TGTGCCAGCAGCACGTCTGACAGGGCAAAGGGCTACACCTTC. Protein product: CASSTSDRAKGYTF.

The chain carries TRBV5-1 and TRBJ2-7, with TRBD1 matching 12 bases. The V and J ends lost 7 bases and 8 bases, in that order; junction bases with no gene match: 10. Germline CDR1 is SGHRS and CDR2 is YFSETQ. The CDR3 totals 14 residues. DNA for the CDR3: TGCGCCAGCGCCCCCGGGACAGGGGGCAGGAAGCAGTACTTC. Its translation is CASAPGTGGRKQYF.

This rearrangement joins TRBV25-1 to TRBJ1-4; D remains unclear. The V end was cut by 6 bases, the J end by 0 bases, with 5 bases between. This CDR3 has 13 amino acids. Germline CDR1 MGHDK, CDR2 SYGVNS. CDR3 sequence reads: CASRRSTNEKLFF. In DNA, the CDR3 is TGTGCCAGCAGGCGGTCAACTAATGAAAAACTGTTTTTT.

In DNA form, the CDR3 reads TGTGCCAGCAGTCTCTCCTATAGCGGGAGCTCCTACAATGAGCAGTTCTTC. This encodes CASSLSYSGSSYNEQFF. The chain combines TRBV27 with TRBJ2-1; 9 bases are shared with TRBD2. In germline, CDR1 is MNHEY, CDR2 SMNVEV (reference sequence). The CDR3 loop spans 17 amino acids. Unmatched junction bases numbered 8, after V lost 5 bases and J lost 0 bases.